This T cell receptor beta chain originates from a study of beta chain features in type 1 diabetes. Study outcomes and limitations: Within the patient group, naive, central memory and Treg TCRB repertoires appeared more similar to each other than within healthy donors. Shortening of TCRB CDR3s, moderate but significant, appeared in all four CD4+ subsets of Type 1 diabetes patients. For TCRB rearrangement, an influence of HLA type remained unresolved here.

This clone showed up just a few times. Its antigen is as yet unknown. The investigators reverse transcribed all of the isolated RNA, so they sequenced expressed TCRB transcripts. Data came from immunoSEQ multiplex PCR; TCRdb stores just in-frame clones and leaves some out. The table has some 200,000 clones, 16% seen once. The CDR3 has 10 amino acids. CDR1 and CDR2 (germline): DFQATT, SNEGSKA (reference sequence). A heparinised blood draw that averaged roughly 120 mL was obtained once from each donor. Markers CD45RO/CCR7/CD25/CD127/CD95/CD27 served to sort CD4+ naive, central memory, regulatory and stem cell-like memory cells.

This TCR derives from a man between 25 and 39 years old with type 1 diabetes. The sample was naive CD4+ T cells from blood. V and J are TRBV20-1 and TRBJ2-1; 7 nucleotides agree with TRBD2. The CDR3 bases are TGCAGAGCGGGGAACAATGAGCAGTTCTTC. Amino acids: CRAGNNEQFF.